The clone carrying this T cell receptor (beta chain) was seen ten or more times. TCRdb analysed the 5' RACE reads with MiXCR anew, one entry per CDR3 protein. The table includes hundreds of thousands of distinct CDR3 sequences, under 20% detected once. The data were obtained in a study of T-cell memory formation after mild COVID-19. Trimming cost V 5 bases and J 2 bases; bases outside gene matches: 5. The germline CDR1 and CDR2 sequences are KGHDR and SFDVKD. CDR3 size: 15 residues. The sample comprised PBMCs or a T cell subset sorted from them (not recorded which). The V gene is TRBV24-1, the J gene TRBJ2-1; 7 nucleotides agree with TRBD1. The origin of this receptor is a man between 18 and 29 years old who had mild COVID-19 (a few samples of this study predate the infection). Cell type and time point are not known. CDR3 bases: TGTGCCACCAGTGTCGCCGGGACAGCCTACAATGAGCAGTTCTTC. Its protein product is CATSVAGTAYNEQFF.